This passage covers 5 T cell receptor beta chains from one sample sequenced in a study of T cells in severe cutaneous drug reactions. Carbamazepine had induced Stevens-Johnson syndrome or toxic epidermal necrolysis in the sequenced donors. The iRepertoire multiplex PCR system with TCR subtype-specific primers built both bulk and single-cell libraries. TCRdb derives one entry per CDR3 protein from the multiplex PCR reads, leaving out DNA. Its table records approximately 9,700 distinct CDR3 sequences. Specimen: cells from a skin blister. These receptors came from a human donor with Stevens-Johnson syndrome, a severe cutaneous drug reaction.

The chain recombines TRBV20-1 with TRBJ2-7. The germline gives CDR1 DFQATT, CDR2 SNEGSKA (reference sequence). The CDR3 spans 13 residues. The CDR3 reads CSTLLTSTYEQYF.

This sequence joins TRBV29-1 and TRBJ1-3; TCRdb's assignment of TRBD1 cannot be checked, as there is no DNA. CDR1 SQVTM and CDR2 ANQGSEA come from the germline V gene. This CDR3 spans 18 amino acids. The CDR3 spells CSVEDSGQTSSSGNTIYF.

The V and J genes are TRBV29-1 and TRBJ1-2. The CDR3 totals 15 residues. Germline CDR1 is SQVTM and CDR2 is ANQGSEA. The CDR3 spells CSVERQIDHNYGYTF.

This chain joins TRBV20-1 and TRBJ1-5. Per the germline V gene, CDR1 is DFQATT and CDR2 is SNEGSKA (reference sequence). The CDR3 is 15 amino acids. This chain's CDR3 is CSARDRILSNQPQHF.

This CDR3 is CASYGTGTIWSGYTF. The chain has TRBV6-1 and TRBJ1-2; absent DNA, TCRdb's TRBD1 call cannot be checked. The CDR3 is 15 residues long. The germline gives CDR1 MNHNS, CDR2 SASEGT.